These 11 T cell receptor beta chains came from one sample sequenced in a study of monozygotic twins with inflammatory bowel disease. After re-calling the 5' RACE reads, TCRdb lists one entry per CDR3 protein, DNA absent. The specimen's table records 300,000 to 350,000 distinct CDR3 sequences. Sample: blood. These receptor sequences come from a human donor with ulcerative colitis or Crohn's disease, or a healthy co-twin of an affected twin (not recorded which).

The chain combines TRBV18 with TRBJ1-1; no DNA is available, so the TRBD1 call from TCRdb remains unchecked. CDR1 is KGHSH, CDR2 LQKENI, per germline. The CDR3 totals 16 residues. CDR3 region: CASSPPAGGPNTEAFF.

The chain is built from TRBV5-1 and TRBJ2-3; TCRdb gives TRBD1 as the D gene, but with no DNA this cannot be confirmed. Per germline, CDR1 SGHRS and CDR2 YFSETQ. This CDR3 contains 14 residues. CDR3 in amino acids: CASSWGQNTDTQYF.

This chain joins TRBV7-2 and TRBJ1-5. CDR1 and CDR2 (germline): SGHTA, FQGNSA. The CDR3 has 12 amino acids. CDR3 protein: CASSYPNQPQHF.

The chain recombines TRBV5-1 with TRBJ2-1. Germline V gene data show CDR1 as SGHRS and CDR2 as YFSETQ. This CDR3 has 14 amino acids. CDR3 residues: CASNRGEIYNEQFF.

CDR3 residues: CASSLLGQGAREQFF. This chain joins TRBV5-1 and TRBJ2-1; TCRdb outputs TRBD1, but without DNA this stays unchecked. Germline assignment: CDR1 SGHRS and CDR2 YFSETQ. The CDR3 runs 15 residues.

The chain couples TRBV5-1 to TRBJ2-5; as DNA is missing, the TRBD1 call by TCRdb cannot be tested. CDR1 and CDR2 from the germline V gene are SGHRS and YFSETQ. The CDR3 runs 15 residues. The CDR3: CASSYTRGPQETQYF.

This rearrangement joins TRBV5-1 to TRBJ1-1; checking the TCRdb D call of TRBD1 is not possible without DNA. In germline, CDR1 is SGHRS, CDR2 YFSETQ. The CDR3 is 15 amino acids. CDR3: CASSLDGTSGTEAFF. Full variable domain (outside the CDR3, taken from reference TRBV5-1 and TRBJ1-1): KAGVTQTPRYLIKTRGQQVTLSCSPISGHRSVSWYQQTPGQGLQFLFEYFSETQRNKGNFPGRFSGRQFSNSRSEMNVSTLELGDSALYLCASSLDGTSGTEAFFGQGTRLTVV.

V gene TRBV20-1 combines with J gene TRBJ2-3; with no DNA, the TCRdb D assignment of TRBD1 cannot be verified. The CDR3 is 13 amino acids. Germline CDR1 is DFQATT and CDR2 is SNEGSKA (reference sequence). The CDR3 loop is CSAEEQGTDTQYF.

V and J are TRBV29-1 and TRBJ2-3; there is no DNA to check the TCRdb D call of TRBD2. Looked up from germline, CDR1 is SQVTM and CDR2 is ANQGSEA. CDR3 length equals 14 residues. CDR3: CSVEKRGYGDTQYF.

The chain carries TRBV9 and TRBJ1-2. The germline gives CDR1 SGDLS, CDR2 YYNGEE. This CDR3 contains 14 residues. CDR3 amino acids: CASSVIESGDYYTF.

The rearrangement uses TRBV6-1 and TRBJ2-6; the TRBD1 assignment by TCRdb is unverifiable without DNA. Looked up from germline, CDR1 is MNHNS and CDR2 is SASEGT. The CDR3 loop spans 18 amino acids. Here the CDR3 reads CASTPPREGTIRANVLTF.